What follows is one T cell receptor (beta chain) and its context. Its specificity is not known. This record belongs to a study of cytomegalovirus exposure and HLA in healthy donors. General study points: Researchers catalogued some 160 TCR beta chains as cytomegalovirus-associated.

The protocol was immunoSEQ multiplex PCR, while the TCRdb copy is restricted to in-frame clones and leaves out a portion. Of 130,000 to 150,000 clones in the sample, 88% were seen once. The V end was cut by 6 bases, the J end by 0 bases, with 10 bases between. The CDR3 is made up of 14 amino acids. Germline V lookup: CDR1 MNHEY, CDR2 SVGAGI. This chain connects TRBV6-5 to TRBJ2-3; D gene uncertain. Material for sequencing was PBMCs. The receptor was derived from a woman under 30 in good health and CMV-seropositive. The CDR3 region is CASSRSSSTDTQYF. The CDR3 nucleotides are TGTGCCAGCAGCCGGTCGTCTAGCACAGATACGCAGTATTTT.